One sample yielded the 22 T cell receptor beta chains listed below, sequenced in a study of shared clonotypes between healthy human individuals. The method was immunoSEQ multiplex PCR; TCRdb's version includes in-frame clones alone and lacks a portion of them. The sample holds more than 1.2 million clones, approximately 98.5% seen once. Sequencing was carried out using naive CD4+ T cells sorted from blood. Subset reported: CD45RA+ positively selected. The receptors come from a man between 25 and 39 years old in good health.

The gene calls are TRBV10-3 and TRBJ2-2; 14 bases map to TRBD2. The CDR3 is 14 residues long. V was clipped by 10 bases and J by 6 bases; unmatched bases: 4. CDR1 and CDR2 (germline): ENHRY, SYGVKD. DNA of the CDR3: TGTGCCACCGGGACTAGCGGGAGCGCCGGGGAGCTGTTTTTT. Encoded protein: CATGTSGSAGELFF.

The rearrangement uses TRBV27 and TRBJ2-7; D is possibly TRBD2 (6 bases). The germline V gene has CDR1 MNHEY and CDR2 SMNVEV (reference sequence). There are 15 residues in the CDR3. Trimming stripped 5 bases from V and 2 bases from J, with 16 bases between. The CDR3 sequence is CASSPNPGRTYEQYF. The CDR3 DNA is TGTGCCAGCAGTCCAAATCCCGGGAGAACCTACGAGCAGTACTTC.

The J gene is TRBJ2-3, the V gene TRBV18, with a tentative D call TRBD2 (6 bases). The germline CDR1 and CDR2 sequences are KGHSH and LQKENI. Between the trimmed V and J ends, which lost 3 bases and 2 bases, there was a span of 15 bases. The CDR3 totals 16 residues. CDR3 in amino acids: CASSPLSSGTTDTQYF. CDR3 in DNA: TGTGCCAGCTCACCCCTGAGTAGCGGTACCACAGATACGCAGTATTTT.

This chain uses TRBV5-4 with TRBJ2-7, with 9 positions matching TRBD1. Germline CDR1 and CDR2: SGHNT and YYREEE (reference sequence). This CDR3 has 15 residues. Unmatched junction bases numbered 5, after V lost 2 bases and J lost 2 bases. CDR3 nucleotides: TGTGCCAGCAGCTTTAAACAGGGGGCCGCCTACGAGCAGTACTTC. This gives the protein CASSFKQGAAYEQYF.

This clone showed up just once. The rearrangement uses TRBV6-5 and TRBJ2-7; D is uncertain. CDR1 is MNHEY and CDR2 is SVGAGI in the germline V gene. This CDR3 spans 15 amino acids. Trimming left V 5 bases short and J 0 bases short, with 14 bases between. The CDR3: CASSGRRATSYEQYF. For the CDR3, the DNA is TGTGCCAGCAGTGGCAGACGCGCGACCTCCTACGAGCAGTACTTC.

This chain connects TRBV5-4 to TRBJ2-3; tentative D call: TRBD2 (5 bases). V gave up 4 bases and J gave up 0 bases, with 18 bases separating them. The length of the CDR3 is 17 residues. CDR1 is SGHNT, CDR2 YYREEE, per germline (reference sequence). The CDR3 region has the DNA TGTGCCAGCAGCGCGGGCCTCAGCGCCGTGAGCACAGATACGCAGTATTTT. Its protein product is CASSAGLSAVSTDTQYF.

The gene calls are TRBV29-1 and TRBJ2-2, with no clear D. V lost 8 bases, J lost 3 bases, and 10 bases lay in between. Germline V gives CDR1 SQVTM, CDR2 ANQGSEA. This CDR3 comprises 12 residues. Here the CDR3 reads CSIGGDTGELFF. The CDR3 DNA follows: TGCAGCATTGGTGGCGACACCGGGGAGCTGTTTTTT.

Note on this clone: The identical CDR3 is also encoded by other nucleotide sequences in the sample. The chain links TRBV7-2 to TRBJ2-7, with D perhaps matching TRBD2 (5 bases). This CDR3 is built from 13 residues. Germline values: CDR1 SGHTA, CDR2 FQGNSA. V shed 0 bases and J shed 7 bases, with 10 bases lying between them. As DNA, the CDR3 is TGTGCCAGCAGCTTAGCGGGAGTGGGTGAGCAGTACTTC. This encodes CASSLAGVGEQYF.

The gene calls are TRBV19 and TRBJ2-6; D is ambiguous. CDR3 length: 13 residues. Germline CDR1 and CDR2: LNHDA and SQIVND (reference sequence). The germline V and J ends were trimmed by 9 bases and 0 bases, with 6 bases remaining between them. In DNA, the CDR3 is TGTGCCAGCCGATTCTCTGGGGCCAACGTCCTGACTTTC. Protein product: CASRFSGANVLTF.

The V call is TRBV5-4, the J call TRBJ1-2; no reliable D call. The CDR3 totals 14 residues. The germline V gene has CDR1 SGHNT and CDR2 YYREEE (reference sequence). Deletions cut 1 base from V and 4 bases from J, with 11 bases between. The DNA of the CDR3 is TGTGCCAGCAGCTTGCCGCGTCTGATCTATGGCTACACCTTC. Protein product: CASSLPRLIYGYTF.

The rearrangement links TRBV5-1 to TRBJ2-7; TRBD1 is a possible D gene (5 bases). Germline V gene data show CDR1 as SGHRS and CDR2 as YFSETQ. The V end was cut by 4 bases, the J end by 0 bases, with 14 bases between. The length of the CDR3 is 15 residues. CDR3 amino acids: CASSRTTVTSYEQYF. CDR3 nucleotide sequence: TGCGCCAGCAGCCGAACGACAGTGACCTCCTACGAGCAGTACTTC.

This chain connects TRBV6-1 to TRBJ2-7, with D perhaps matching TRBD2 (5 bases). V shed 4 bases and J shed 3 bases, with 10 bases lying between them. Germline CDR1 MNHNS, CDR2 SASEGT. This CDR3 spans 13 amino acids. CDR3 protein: CASSAAADYEQYF. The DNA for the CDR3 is TGTGCCAGCAGTGCAGCGGCGGACTACGAGCAGTACTTC.

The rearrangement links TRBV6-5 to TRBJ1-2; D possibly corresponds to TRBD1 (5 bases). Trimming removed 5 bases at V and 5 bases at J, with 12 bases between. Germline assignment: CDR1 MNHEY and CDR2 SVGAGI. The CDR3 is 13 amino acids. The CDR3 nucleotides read TGTGCCAGCAGTCTGGGGGGGATTTATGGCTACACCTTC. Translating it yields CASSLGGIYGYTF.

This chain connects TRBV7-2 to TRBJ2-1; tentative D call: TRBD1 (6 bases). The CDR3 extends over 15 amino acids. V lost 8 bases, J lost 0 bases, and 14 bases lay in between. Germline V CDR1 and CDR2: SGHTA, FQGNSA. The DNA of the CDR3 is TGTGCCAGCTTTGGGGGCGTCAGCTCCTACAATGAGCAGTTCTTC. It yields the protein CASFGGVSSYNEQFF.

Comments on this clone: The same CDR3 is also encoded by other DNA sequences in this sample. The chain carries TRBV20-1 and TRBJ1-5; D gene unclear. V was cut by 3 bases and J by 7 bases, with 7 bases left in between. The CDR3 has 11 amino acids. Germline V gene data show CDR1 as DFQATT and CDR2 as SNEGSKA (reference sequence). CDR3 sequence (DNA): TGCAGTGCTAGTTCGGGACAGCCCCAGCATTTT. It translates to CSASSGQPQHF.

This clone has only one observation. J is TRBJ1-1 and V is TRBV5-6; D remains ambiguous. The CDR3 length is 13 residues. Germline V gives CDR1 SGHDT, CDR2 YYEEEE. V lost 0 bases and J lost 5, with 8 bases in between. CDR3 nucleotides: TGTGCCAGCAGCTTGGTGGTTTCTACTGAAGCTTTCTTT. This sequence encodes CASSLVVSTEAFF.

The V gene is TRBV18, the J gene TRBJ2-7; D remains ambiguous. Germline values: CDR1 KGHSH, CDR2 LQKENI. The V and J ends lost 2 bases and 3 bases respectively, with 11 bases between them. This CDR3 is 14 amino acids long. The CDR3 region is CASSPSNVGYEQYF. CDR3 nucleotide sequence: TGTGCCAGCTCACCATCAAACGTCGGCTACGAGCAGTACTTC. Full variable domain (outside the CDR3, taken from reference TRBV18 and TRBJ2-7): NAGVMQNPRHLVRRRGQEARLRCSPMKGHSHVYWYRQLPEEGLKFMVYLQKENIIDESGMPKERFSAEFPKEGPSILRIQQVVRGDSAAYFCASSPSNVGYEQYFGPGTRLTVT.

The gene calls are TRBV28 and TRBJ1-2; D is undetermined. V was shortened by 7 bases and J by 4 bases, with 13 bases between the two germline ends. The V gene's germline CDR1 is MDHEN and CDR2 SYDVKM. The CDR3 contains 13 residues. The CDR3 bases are TGTGCCAGCACCACCGTGAAAATCTATGGCTACACCTTC. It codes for CASTTVKIYGYTF.

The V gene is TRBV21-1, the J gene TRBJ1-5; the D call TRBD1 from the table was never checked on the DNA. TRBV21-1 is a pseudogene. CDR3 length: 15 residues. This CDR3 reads CASTGRTGPKQPQHF. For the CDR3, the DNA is TGTGCCAGCACCGGACGGACAGGTCCGAAACAGCCCCAGCATTTT.

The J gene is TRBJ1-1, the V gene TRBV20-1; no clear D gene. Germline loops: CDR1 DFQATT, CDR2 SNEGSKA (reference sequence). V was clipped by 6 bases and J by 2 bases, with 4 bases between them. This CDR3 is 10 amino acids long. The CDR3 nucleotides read TGCAGTGCCTTTAACACTGAAGCTTTCTTT. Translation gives CSAFNTEAFF.

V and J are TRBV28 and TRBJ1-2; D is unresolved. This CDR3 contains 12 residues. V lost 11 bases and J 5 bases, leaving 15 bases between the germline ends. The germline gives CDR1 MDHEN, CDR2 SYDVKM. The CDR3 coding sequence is TGTGCCTCGAAGGATGGAGTATATGGCTACACCTTC. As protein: CASKDGVYGYTF.

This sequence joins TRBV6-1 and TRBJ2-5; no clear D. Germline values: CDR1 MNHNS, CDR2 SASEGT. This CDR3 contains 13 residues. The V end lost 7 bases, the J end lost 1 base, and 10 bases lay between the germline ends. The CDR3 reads CASIGGSQETQYF. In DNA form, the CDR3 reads TGTGCCAGCATTGGTGGCAGCCAAGAGACCCAGTACTTC.